The 20 T cell receptor beta chains below were found in one sample sequenced in a study of technical replicates of blood from a handful of donors. Measured with immunoSEQ multiplex PCR; TCRdb has only the in-frame clones, and not every one. The data show 45,000 to 55,000 clones, roughly 95% seen once. The material sequenced was T cells isolated from PBMCs. The receptors shown here come from a human donor in good health.

CDR3 DNA: TGTGCCAGCAGCTTAGATTACGGGGGTTACGAGCAGTACTTC. Its protein is CASSLDYGGYEQYF. This chain connects TRBV7-3 to TRBJ2-7; D possibly corresponds to TRBD2 (6 bases). The CDR3 consists of 14 residues. Germline CDR1 SGHTA, CDR2 FQGTGA. The V gene lost 2 bases and the J gene lost 4 bases, with 12 bases spanning the gap.

This sequence joins TRBV2 and TRBJ2-7; weak D call: TRBD2 (6 bases). This CDR3 region has 10 residues. CDR1 is SNHLY, CDR2 FYNNEI, per germline. V was cut by 7 bases and J by 7 bases, with 8 bases left in between. CDR3 nucleotides: TGTGCCAGCATTGGGGGGGAGCAGTACTTC. Translation gives CASIGGEQYF.

The V call is TRBV29-1, the J call TRBJ2-3, with 8 bases fitting TRBD2. Germline V gene lookup returns CDR1 SQVTM and CDR2 ANQGSEA. CDR3 length equals 13 residues. The CDR3 region has the DNA TGCAGTGCCAGCGGGAGCAGCACAGATACGCAGTATTTT. Protein: CSASGSSTDTQYF.

The chain carries TRBV4-1 and TRBJ2-7; TRBD2 matches 8 bases. V shed 2 bases and J 1 base; nucleotides not matched to a gene: 4. From germline, CDR1 is MGHRA and CDR2 YSYEKL. The length of the CDR3 is 15 residues. The CDR3 loop reads CASSQPTSGSYEQYF. CDR3 sequence (DNA): TGCGCCAGCAGCCAACCTACTAGCGGATCCTACGAGCAGTACTTC.

The chain combines TRBV13 with TRBJ2-2, with D possibly TRBD2 on 6 matching bases. CDR1 and CDR2 (germline): PRHDT, FYEKMQ (reference sequence). Between the trimmed V and J ends, which lost 5 bases and 5 bases, there was a span of 24 bases. CDR3 size: 18 residues. The CDR3 bases are TGTGCCAGCAGCCGGGGTAGTTTTCGGGAGTGGTTGACCGGGGAGCTGTTTTTT. As protein: CASSRGSFREWLTGELFF.

This clone was seen a single time. The rearrangement uses TRBV6-5 and TRBJ2-1, with TRBD2 identical over 9 bases. CDR3 length equals 13 residues. The ends lost 4 bases at V and 7 bases at J; junction bases unmatched: 2. The V gene's germline CDR1 is MNHEY and CDR2 SVGAGI. The CDR3 DNA reads as TGTGCCAGCAGTTGGCGGGAGGGTAATGAGCAGTTCTTC. It translates to CASSWREGNEQFF.

As DNA, the CDR3 is TGTGCCAGCAAGGTGGAAGCGCTAATCACCGGGGAGCTGTTTTTT. Protein product: CASKVEALITGELFF. The gene calls are TRBV6-1 and TRBJ2-2; D unclear. This CDR3 has 15 residues. Germline-derived CDR1 and CDR2 are MNHNS and SASEGT. Trimming shortened V by 7 bases and J by 4 bases, and 16 bases separated the two germline ends.

This chain links TRBV4-2 with TRBJ1-1; TRBD1 is a possible D gene (6 bases). Germline V gene sequence: CDR1 LGHNA, CDR2 YNFKEQ. The germline V and J ends were trimmed by 5 bases and 4 bases, with 17 bases remaining between them. This CDR3 comprises 15 residues. The CDR3 loop is CASSGSTGYGTEAFF. DNA of the CDR3: TGTGCCAGCAGCGGGTCCACAGGGTACGGCACTGAAGCTTTCTTT.

The rearrangement links TRBV9 to TRBJ2-7, with 8 bases fitting TRBD2. V was clipped by 1 base and J by 2 bases; unmatched bases: 5. The CDR3 is 15 residues long. CDR1 SGDLS and CDR2 YYNGEE come from the germline V gene. CDR3: CASSVRAGVTYEQYF. DNA for the CDR3: TGTGCCAGCAGCGTACGAGCGGGAGTAACCTACGAGCAGTACTTC.

The chain joins TRBV18 to TRBJ2-3; D is unresolved. Between the trimmed V and J ends, which lost 3 bases and 1 base, there was a span of 14 bases. This CDR3 has 16 residues. The germline gives CDR1 KGHSH, CDR2 LQKENI. The DNA of the CDR3 is TGTGCCAGCTCACCCCTCACTCCTGCCGGCACAGATACGCAGTATTTT. Protein: CASSPLTPAGTDTQYF.

This sequence joins TRBV11-2 and TRBJ2-3; D may be TRBD2 (5 bases). V dropped 3 bases and J dropped 3 bases, with 13 bases sitting between them. The CDR3 extends over 15 amino acids. Germline CDR1 is SGHAT and CDR2 is FQNNGV. The CDR3 sequence is CASSFLGGATDTQYF. CDR3 DNA sequence: TGTGCCAGCAGCTTTTTAGGAGGTGCTACAGATACGCAGTATTTT.

The rearrangement links TRBV27 to TRBJ1-5; no firm D call. The V end lost 1 base, the J end lost 3 bases, and 10 bases lay between the germline ends. Germline V gene sequence: CDR1 MNHEY, CDR2 SMNVEV (reference sequence). The CDR3 runs to 15 residues. CDR3 DNA sequence: TGTGCCAGCAGTTTATATACCGGTGCCAATCAGCCCCAGCATTTT. Translating it yields CASSLYTGANQPQHF.

In this sample, this clone turned up once. The V gene is TRBV11-3, the J gene TRBJ2-3; weak D call: TRBD2 (5 bases). Trimming pared 3 bases from V and 4 bases from J, leaving 8 bases between. The CDR3 contains 13 residues. The germline gives CDR1 SGHNT, CDR2 YENEEA. CDR3 sequence (DNA): TGTGCCAGCAGCTTCCGGGATCCAGATACGCAGTATTTT. Translation gives CASSFRDPDTQYF.

The rearrangement joins TRBV7-6 to TRBJ2-7, with TRBD2 identical over 11 bases. The length of the CDR3 is 16 residues. The V gene's germline CDR1 is SGHVS and CDR2 FNYEAQ. V shed 1 base, J shed 1 base, and the junction held 3 bases outside the gene matches. The CDR3 DNA reads TGTGCCAGCAGCTTAGTTACTAGCGGGAGTTCCTACGAGCAGTACTTC. It is translated as CASSLVTSGSSYEQYF.

The chain is built from TRBV5-1 and TRBJ1-1; the match to TRBD1 covers 8 bases. Trimming removed 3 bases from V and 10 bases from J; junction bases left unmatched: 5. CDR1 and CDR2 (germline): SGHRS, YFSETQ. The CDR3 spans 12 residues. This CDR3 is CASSSGGTGAFF. The CDR3 DNA reads TGCGCCAGCAGCTCGGGCGGGACAGGAGCTTTCTTT.

This clone was recorded only once. This chain joins TRBV5-1 and TRBJ2-2; D is perhaps TRBD2 (6 bases). Trimming cost V 3 bases and J 2 bases, with 11 bases left between them. CDR1 and CDR2 from the germline V gene are SGHRS and YFSETQ. The CDR3 length is 15 residues. As DNA, the CDR3 is TGCGCCAGCAGCTCCGGGACTGCAAACACCGGGGAGCTGTTTTTT. Translation gives CASSSGTANTGELFF. Full variable domain (remainder filled in from reference TRBV5-1 and TRBJ2-2): KAGVTQTPRYLIKTRGQQVTLSCSPISGHRSVSWYQQTPGQGLQFLFEYFSETQRNKGNFPGRFSGRQFSNSRSEMNVSTLELGDSALYLCASSSGTANTGELFFGEGSRLTVL.

The CDR3 DNA is TGTGCCAGCAGTTACGCTAGCGGGAGAGGCGAGCAGTACTTC. Protein sequence: CASSYASGRGEQYF. The genes are TRBV6-5 and TRBJ2-7, with TRBD2 matching 10 bases. Germline-derived CDR1 and CDR2 are MNHEY and SVGAGI. This CDR3 contains 14 residues. V gave up 2 bases and J gave up 6 bases; unmatched junction bases: 4.

V gene TRBV28 combines with J gene TRBJ2-3, with 8 bases identical to TRBD2. The CDR3 runs 16 residues. CDR1 and CDR2 from the germline V gene are MDHEN and SYDVKM. V dropped 4 bases and J dropped 0; count of bases not matched to a gene: 6. This CDR3 reads CASSSISGRSTDTQYF. The DNA of the CDR3 is TGTGCCAGCAGTTCGATCAGCGGGAGAAGCACAGATACGCAGTATTTT.

This clone occurred once. The genes are TRBV7-3 and TRBJ2-7; D not resolved. Trimming stripped 2 bases from V and 0 bases from J, with 11 bases between. This CDR3 is 15 amino acids long. In germline, CDR1 is SGHTA, CDR2 FQGTGA. Written as DNA, the CDR3 is TGTGCCAGCAGCTTAGATCCCCAGAACTCCTACGAGCAGTACTTC. Translating gives CASSLDPQNSYEQYF.

This clone has just one count. This chain connects TRBV5-6 to TRBJ2-1; TRBD2 might be the D (5 bases). CDR1 is SGHDT and CDR2 is YYEEEE in the germline V gene. The germline V and J ends were trimmed by 0 bases and 0 bases, with 7 bases remaining between them. CDR3 length: 15 amino acids. CDR3 region: CASSLAGSSYNEQFF. In DNA, the CDR3 is TGTGCCAGCAGCTTGGCGGGGAGCTCCTACAATGAGCAGTTCTTC. Full variable domain (rest looked up from reference TRBV5-6 and TRBJ2-1): DAGVTQSPTHLIKTRGQQVTLRCSPKSGHDTVSWYQQALGQGPQFIFQYYEEEERQRGNFPDRFSGHQFPNYSSELNVNALLLGDSALYLCASSLAGSSYNEQFFGPGTRLTVL.